Shown below are 3 T cell receptor beta chains from a single sample sequenced in a study of cytomegalovirus exposure and HLA in healthy donors. Both 60 Vbeta primers and 13 Jbeta primers went into the PCR. Sequencing was performed with immunoSEQ multiplex PCR; in TCRdb, only in-frame clones are kept and a portion is missing. The sample has 190,000 or so clones; 70% to 85% are singletons. The sample was PBMCs. Receptor source: a boy younger than 10 in good health and CMV-seronegative.

The chain recombines TRBV7-2 with TRBJ1-2; 9 positions match TRBD1. Looked up from germline, CDR1 is SGHTA and CDR2 is FQGNSA. J was trimmed by 4 bases and V by 2 bases; bases with no gene match: 14. This CDR3 is built from 18 residues. The CDR3 nucleotides read TGTGCCAGCAGCTTAAACTCACCGGGACAGGGAAGAAGCTATGGCTACACCTTC. Protein sequence: CASSLNSPGQGRSYGYTF.

The genes are TRBV18 and TRBJ2-3, with TRBD2 identical over 10 bases. V gave up 2 bases and J gave up 6 bases; unmatched junction bases: 11. CDR3 length: 17 residues. Germline V gene lookup returns CDR1 KGHSH and CDR2 LQKENI. In nucleotides, the CDR3 is TGTGCCAGCTCACCAGCGTCGAGCGGGGGGGCCCGGGATACGCAGTATTTT. Its protein product is CASSPASSGGARDTQYF.

The J gene is TRBJ2-7, the V gene TRBV30; 9 nucleotides agree with TRBD1. Germline V gene lookup returns CDR1 GTSNPN and CDR2 SVGIG (reference sequence). Trimming took 4 bases from V and 3 from J; bases not matched to a gene: 4. The CDR3 contains 13 residues. CDR3 nucleotides: TGTGCCTGGACCAAGGACAGGGGCTACGAGCAGTACTTC. Translation: CAWTKDRGYEQYF.